This T cell receptor (beta chain) emerged from a study of tumor and adjacent non-tumor tissue in lung cancer. Study-level information: Patients comprised roughly 12 adenocarcinoma, a couple of squamous cell carcinoma and 1 small cell lung cancer.

As to this clonotype: Its cognate antigen is unknown.

The study's findings and limits: Compared with tumor, normal lung showed significantly lower TCR diversity.

The CDR3 totals 12 residues. Germline V gives CDR1 SQVTM, CDR2 ANQGSEA. V lost 6 bases to trimming and J lost 8 bases, with 13 bases between them. No cell sorting was done before RNA was extracted from the tissue. Newly diagnosed lung cancer patients had thoracic surgery in China, August–late 2014, without prior chemotherapy. TCRbeta libraries were built with three rounds of nested PCR, modified from ARM-PCR. TCRdb ran MiXCR on the multiplex PCR reads and lists one entry per CDR3 protein. The data show roughly 81,000 distinct CDR3 sequences, about two thirds seen once. The TCR originated in a woman aged 70-85 years with non-small cell lung cancer. The specimen sequenced was lung tumor tissue. The chain links TRBV29-1 to TRBJ1-4; D is possibly TRBD1 (6 bases). Here the CDR3 reads CSVGQRDEKLFF. In DNA form, the CDR3 reads TGCAGCGTCGGACAGAGAGACGAAAAACTGTTTTTT.